These 24 T cell receptor beta chains came from one sample sequenced in a study of T cell responses to AZD1222 COVID-19 vaccine. Produced via immunoSEQ multiplex PCR; TCRdb's table is partial and in-frame only. The table lists around 150,000 clones, just under 95% of them singletons. Sequenced here: peripheral blood, sampled 28 days after the second AZD1222 dose. Receptors were obtained from an adult who received the AZD1222 COVID-19 vaccine.

As concerns this clone: The sample holds other DNA sequences that translate to the same CDR3. The chain uses TRBV27 and TRBJ1-1; D unclear. Germline loops: CDR1 MNHEY, CDR2 SMNVEV (reference sequence). V gave up 3 bases and J gave up 2 bases, with 7 bases separating them. This CDR3 has 13 amino acids. CDR3 region: CASSFSGNTEAFF. The DNA of the CDR3 is TGTGCCAGCAGTTTTTCCGGAAACACTGAAGCTTTCTTT.

This clone appeared once. This chain joins TRBV9 and TRBJ2-2, with D unclear. Trimming stripped 4 bases from V and 4 bases from J, with 11 bases between. Germline-derived CDR1 and CDR2 are SGDLS and YYNGEE. This CDR3 has 14 residues. Written as DNA, the CDR3 is TGTGCCAGCAGCCCCCGGACGGGCACCGGGGAGCTGTTTTTT. Its translation: CASSPRTGTGELFF. Using reference TRBV9 and TRBJ2-2 for the parts outside the CDR3, the full variable domain is DSGVTQTPKHLITATGQRVTLRCSPRSGDLSVYWYQQSLDQGLQFLIQYYNGEERAKGNILERFSAQQFPDLHSELNLSSLELGDSALYFCASSPRTGTGELFFGEGSRLTVL.

The rearrangement uses TRBV29-1 and TRBJ1-1; D perhaps matches TRBD1 (5 bases). Germline V gene data show CDR1 as SQVTM and CDR2 as ANQGSEA. CDR3 length equals 11 residues. V lost 2 bases and J lost 7, with 8 bases in between. The CDR3 here is CSVERGVEAFF. The DNA of the CDR3 is TGCAGCGTTGAACGAGGGGTTGAAGCTTTCTTT. Based on the CDR3 plus reference TRBV29-1 and TRBJ1-1, the full variable domain is SAVISQKPSRDICQRGTSLTIQCQVDSQVTMMFWYRQQPGQSLTLIATANQGSEATYESGFVIDKFPISRPNLTFSTLTVSNMSPEDSSIYLCSVERGVEAFFGQGTRLTVV.

The rearrangement links TRBV10-3 to TRBJ1-5; 11 nucleotides align to TRBD1. Germline CDR1 reads ENHRY; CDR2 reads SYGVKD. This CDR3 has 14 amino acids. V lost 4 bases, J lost 6 bases, and 2 bases stayed unmatched. The CDR3 nucleotides read TGTGCCATCAGTGGGACAGGGGGCGGTCAGCCCCAGCATTTT. Translating gives CAISGTGGGQPQHF.

The V and J genes are TRBV18 and TRBJ2-5; D call uncertain. V shed 4 bases and J shed 2 bases, with 17 bases lying between them. Germline values: CDR1 KGHSH, CDR2 LQKENI. This CDR3 is built from 16 residues. This CDR3 reads CASSQNPRQGQETQYF. Written as DNA, the CDR3 is TGTGCCAGCTCACAGAACCCCCGCCAAGGGCAAGAGACCCAGTACTTC.

This clone was seen once. The chain links TRBV19 to TRBJ1-2; weak D call: TRBD1 (6 bases). Germline CDR1 is LNHDA and CDR2 is SQIVND (reference sequence). The CDR3 contains 15 residues. Trimming left V 6 bases short and J 0 bases short, with 14 bases between. This chain's CDR3 is CASRMGGQANYGYTF. DNA for the CDR3: TGTGCCAGTAGAATGGGGGGGCAAGCTAACTATGGCTACACCTTC.

The CDR3 sequence: CASSRGTVNPNTGELFF. CDR3 in DNA: TGTGCCAGCAGCCGGGGGACAGTCAACCCGAACACCGGGGAGCTGTTTTTT. This rearrangement joins TRBV27 to TRBJ2-2, with D possibly TRBD1 on 7 matching bases. Trimming stripped 6 bases from V and 0 bases from J, with 17 bases between. Germline CDR1 is MNHEY and CDR2 is SMNVEV (reference sequence). This CDR3 is 17 amino acids long.

DNA of the CDR3: TGTGCCAGCAGCTTGGGTCAGAACTATGGCTACACCTTC. Residues: CASSLGQNYGYTF. V usage is TRBV5-4 and J usage is TRBJ1-2; D call uncertain. The CDR3 is 13 amino acids. Deletions cut 0 bases from V and 2 bases from J, with 5 bases between. The germline gives CDR1 SGHNT, CDR2 YYREEE (reference sequence).

The chain employs TRBV6-2 or TRBV6-3 and TRBJ2-7; unclear D gene. Germline V gives CDR1 MNHEY, CDR2 SVGEGT. CDR3 length equals 14 residues. Trimming took off 2 bases at V and 0 bases at J, with 8 bases between the two ends. Written as DNA, the CDR3 is TGTGCCAGCAGTTACAGCAGTGACTCCTACGAGCAGTACTTC. Its translation: CASSYSSDSYEQYF.

This sequence joins TRBV7-9 and TRBJ1-1; D gene ambiguous. Trimming stripped 5 bases from V and 8 bases from J, with 15 bases between. Per germline, CDR1 SEHNR and CDR2 FQNEAQ (reference sequence). The length of the CDR3 is 13 residues. In DNA, the CDR3 is TGTGCCAGCAGCCAACCTTTCGGCAGAGAAGCTTTCTTT. This gives the protein CASSQPFGREAFF.

A word on this clone: Other DNA sequences in this specimen translate into the identical CDR3. This chain joins TRBV6-1 and TRBJ1-2; possible D gene TRBD1, 6 bases. V lost 2 bases, J lost 8 bases, and 21 bases lay in between. Germline CDR1 is MNHNS and CDR2 is SASEGT. This CDR3 spans 16 amino acids. The DNA for the CDR3 is TGTGCCAGCAGTGAAATGGTGGGGGCAGGTCGACAAGGCTACACCTTC. Protein product: CASSEMVGAGRQGYTF.

This chain joins TRBV4-3 and TRBJ1-6; 7 bases match TRBD1. V was pared by 3 bases and J by 9 bases, with 5 bases of the junction left unmatched. Germline CDR1 reads LGHNA; CDR2 reads YSLEER. The CDR3 contains 14 residues. Here the CDR3 DNA reads TGCGCCAGCAGCCAGGGGACAGCTGGTTCACCCCTCCACTTT. Amino acid sequence: CASSQGTAGSPLHF.

This chain uses TRBV27 with TRBJ1-2, with 11 bases aligning to TRBD1. CDR1 MNHEY and CDR2 SMNVEV come from the germline V gene (reference sequence). The V gene end was trimmed by 9 bases and the J gene end by 6 bases; junction bases not matched to a gene: 6. This CDR3 comprises 13 residues. In DNA form, the CDR3 reads TGTGCCAGAAATGGACAGGGGGCGGATGGCTACACCTTC. Translated: CARNGQGADGYTF.

This chain connects TRBV5-1 to TRBJ2-1; 14 bases fit TRBD2. The J segment lost 7 bases and the V segment lost 4 bases, leaving 7 bases of the junction unmatched. CDR1 SGHRS and CDR2 YFSETQ come from the germline V gene. The CDR3 runs to 16 residues. CDR3 protein: CASSPGLAGGPNEQFF. For the CDR3, the DNA is TGCGCCAGCAGCCCAGGACTAGCGGGGGGTCCTAATGAGCAGTTCTTC.

The chain recombines TRBV28 with TRBJ1-2; 8 nucleotides match TRBD1. The germline gives CDR1 MDHEN, CDR2 SYDVKM. The V and J ends lost 6 bases and 1 base, in that order; junction bases with no gene match: 7. The CDR3 loop spans 15 amino acids. This chain's CDR3 is CASSRDRPFNYGYTF. The CDR3 DNA reads TGTGCCAGCAGCCGGGACAGGCCCTTTAACTATGGCTACACCTTC.

V and J are TRBV18 and TRBJ1-1; 8 nucleotides match TRBD1. The CDR3 loop spans 16 amino acids. With V trimmed by 3 bases and J by 1 base, 7 bases remained unmatched. The germline CDR1 and CDR2 sequences are KGHSH and LQKENI. CDR3: CASSPFPGQANTEAFF. Written as DNA, the CDR3 is TGTGCCAGCTCACCGTTCCCGGGACAGGCGAACACTGAAGCTTTCTTT.

The rearrangement links TRBV7-9 to TRBJ1-6, with a weak D call TRBD1 (5 bases). The CDR3 has 18 amino acids. Trimming left V 1 base short and J 0 bases short, with 13 bases between. Germline CDR1 and CDR2: SEHNR and FQNEAQ (reference sequence). CDR3 protein: CASSLGDRPPSYNSPLHF. In DNA, the CDR3 is TGTGCCAGCAGCTTAGGCGACAGACCTCCCTCCTATAATTCACCCCTCCACTTT.

The chain has TRBV5-4 and TRBJ1-2; possible D gene TRBD1, 6 bases. This CDR3 spans 17 amino acids. Trimming took 4 bases from V and 7 from J, leaving 26 bases between them. Germline V gene lookup returns CDR1 SGHNT and CDR2 YYREEE (reference sequence). CDR3 sequence (DNA): TGTGCCAGCAGCCCAAGGGCAGGGGCCCCCGGAGGGTTTGGCTACACCTTC. Residues: CASSPRAGAPGGFGYTF.

The genes are TRBV12-3 or TRBV12-4 and TRBJ1-2; tentative D call: TRBD1 (6 bases). The V and J ends lost 3 bases and 5 bases respectively, with 10 bases between them. This CDR3 region has 13 residues. The CDR3 DNA reads as TGTGCCAGCAGTTTGACAGGAATTTATGGCTACACCTTC. This codes for CASSLTGIYGYTF.

This chain connects TRBV18 to TRBJ2-1; D not resolved. The V gene's germline CDR1 is KGHSH and CDR2 LQKENI. The CDR3 runs 15 residues. V was shortened by 5 bases and J by 2 bases, with 13 bases between the two germline ends. CDR3 region: CASSSQDGTYNEQFF. Written as DNA, the CDR3 is TGTGCCAGCTCATCCCAAGACGGAACCTACAATGAGCAGTTCTTC. Together with reference TRBV18 and TRBJ2-1, the CDR3 gives the full variable domain: NAGVMQNPRHLVRRRGQEARLRCSPMKGHSHVYWYRQLPEEGLKFMVYLQKENIIDESGMPKERFSAEFPKEGPSILRIQQVVRGDSAAYFCASSSQDGTYNEQFFGPGTRLTVL.

This clone occurred once. This chain connects TRBV4-3 to TRBJ1-1, with a weak D call TRBD1 (5 bases). The ends were cut back, 1 base at V and 0 bases at J, with 12 bases in the middle. The germline gives CDR1 LGHNA, CDR2 YSLEER. The CDR3 totals 16 residues. The CDR3 DNA reads TGCGCCAGCAGCCAAGGACAGTTTCCAATGAACACTGAAGCTTTCTTT. Residues: CASSQGQFPMNTEAFF.

This clone was seen a few times. The chain couples TRBV15 to TRBJ1-1; no clear D. V lost 3 bases and J lost 1, with 6 bases in between. The CDR3 sequence is 13 residues long. CDR1 and CDR2 (germline): LNHNV, YYDKDF (reference sequence). CDR3 in amino acids: CATSSRANTEAFF. CDR3 in DNA: TGTGCCACCAGCAGCCGGGCGAACACTGAAGCTTTCTTT.

Concerning this clone itself: The junction departs from germline at one end; a sequencing error may be responsible. V gene TRBV13 combines with J gene TRBJ2-1; 14 bases match TRBD2. The CDR3 runs 16 residues. Germline V lookup: CDR1 PRHDT, CDR2 FYEKMQ (reference sequence). The DNA for the CDR3 is TGTGCCAGCAGCTTGACTAGCGGGGGGGATTACAACGAGCAGTTCTTC. It translates to CASSLTSGGDYNEQFF.

The chain uses TRBV30 and TRBJ2-3, with D unclear. This CDR3 has 11 residues. CDR1 GTSNPN and CDR2 SVGIG come from the germline V gene (reference sequence). Trimming shortened V by 2 bases and J by 5 bases, and 5 bases separated the two germline ends. Written as DNA, the CDR3 is TGTGCCTGGAGTTTGGGAGATACGCAGTATTTT. Amino acids: CAWSLGDTQYF. Full variable domain (outside the CDR3, taken from reference TRBV30 and TRBJ2-3): SQTIHQWPATLVQPVGSPLSLECTVEGTSNPNLYWYRQAAGRGLQLLFYSVGIGQISSEVPQNLSASRPQDRQFILSSKKLLLSDSGFYLCAWSLGDTQYFGPGTRLTVL.